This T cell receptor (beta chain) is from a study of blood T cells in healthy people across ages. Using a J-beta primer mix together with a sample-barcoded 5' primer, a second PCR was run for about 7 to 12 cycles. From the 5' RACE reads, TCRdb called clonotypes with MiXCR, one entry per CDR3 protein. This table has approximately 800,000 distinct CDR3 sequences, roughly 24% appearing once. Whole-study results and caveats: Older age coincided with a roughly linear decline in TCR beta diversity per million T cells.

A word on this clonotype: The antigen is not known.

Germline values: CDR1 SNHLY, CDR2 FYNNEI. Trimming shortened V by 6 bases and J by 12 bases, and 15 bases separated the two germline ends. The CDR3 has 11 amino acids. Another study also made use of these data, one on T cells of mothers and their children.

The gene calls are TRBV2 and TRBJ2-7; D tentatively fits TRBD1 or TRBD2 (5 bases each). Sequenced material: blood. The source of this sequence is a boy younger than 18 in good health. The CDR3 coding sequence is TGTGCCAGCAGCGCCGGAGACAGCGGGTACTTC. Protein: CASSAGDSGYF.